These 17 T cell receptor beta chains originate from one sample sequenced in a study of tumor-infiltrating lymphocytes in primary liver carcinoma. Extraction also yielded germline DNA, while blood RNA was obtained from unsorted whole blood. Production of TCR beta cDNA used 500 ng total RNA together with a constant-region primer. Amplification in three nested multiplex PCR rounds with slightly modified ARM-PCR gave rise to TCR beta libraries. Primers for the first two PCR rounds were TRBV1-TRBV30 forward primers and a C-beta reverse primer (roughly 10 cycles per round). TCRdb recomputed calls from the multiplex PCR reads with MiXCR, one row per CDR3 protein. The table has about 300,000 distinct CDR3 sequences, about 62% seen once; the top ten hold around 9.5%. Input material: peripheral blood. The receptors stem from a man aged 35 to 55 with primary liver carcinoma and hepatitis B virus infection.

The genes are TRBV30 and TRBJ1-5; possible D gene TRBD1, 5 bases. The end of the DNA aligns better with TRBJ2-3, so the J call may be wrong. This CDR3 contains 13 residues. Per the germline V gene, CDR1 is GTSNPN and CDR2 is SVGIG (reference sequence). CDR3 in amino acids: CAWSDRWGQPQYF. The CDR3 nucleotides are TGTGCCTGGAGTGACAGGTGGGGTCAGCCCCAGTATTTT.

There are many counts of this clonotype. The chain combines TRBV6-6 with TRBJ1-2; D is ambiguous. This CDR3 has 14 amino acids. Germline values: CDR1 MNHNY, CDR2 SVGAGI (reference sequence). V was pared by 6 bases and J by 0 bases, with 11 bases between. CDR3 in amino acids: CASRPGSSNYGYTF. The CDR3 nucleotides are TGTGCCAGCAGGCCGGGGTCCTCTAACTATGGCTACACCTTC.

To note about this clonotype: A much larger clone differs from this one at a single base, so this may be a read error. The chain carries TRBV4-1 and TRBJ2-5; D gene ambiguous. The CDR3 sequence is 14 residues long. CDR1 is MGHRA, CDR2 YSYEKL, per germline. The CDR3 nucleotides read TGCGCCAGCAGCCAATTTCAGTTACAAGAGATCCAGTACTTC. It codes for CASSQFQLQEIQYF.

The V call is TRBV13, the J call TRBJ2-7; 7 bases fit TRBD1. In germline, CDR1 is PRHDT, CDR2 FYEKMQ (reference sequence). The CDR3 contains 14 residues. J lost 4 bases, V lost 4 bases, and 7 bases had no gene match. CDR3 region: CASSSTGVEYEQYF. The CDR3 coding sequence is TGTGCCAGCAGCTCCACAGGGGTAGAGTACGAGCAGTACTTC. Combining the CDR3 with reference TRBV13 and TRBJ2-7 gives the whole variable domain AAGVIQSPRHLIKEKRETATLKCYPIPRHDTVYWYQQGPGQDPQFLISFYEKMQSDKGSIPDRFSAQQFSDYHSELNMSSLELGDSALYFCASSSTGVEYEQYFGPGTRLTVT.

This clonotype was counted many times. CDR3 sequence (DNA): TGTGCCAGCAGCCAAGATAAGGGGACTAGGTGGTGGCAGTTCTTC. It is translated as CASSQDKGTRWWQFF. J is TRBJ2-1 and V is TRBV4-2; 8 bases match TRBD2. The CDR3 runs to 15 residues. Losses at the gene ends were 0 bases for V and 12 bases for J; bases not matched to a gene: 10. Looked up from germline, CDR1 is LGHNA and CDR2 is YNFKEQ.

A remark on this clonotype: A read error is possible here, since a much larger clone lies one base away. The gene calls are TRBV4-3 and TRBJ2-2; TRBD2 is a possible D gene (5 bases). This CDR3 has 13 residues. CDR1 LGHNA and CDR2 YSLEER come from the germline V gene. The CDR3: CASSLVTTGEPFF. The CDR3 nucleotides read TGCGCCAGCAGCCTGGTTACAACCGGGGAGCCGTTTTTT.

This clonotype was picked up a small number of times. V gene TRBV6-6 combines with J gene TRBJ1-4; the D is unclear. V gave up 5 bases and J gave up 2 bases, with 15 bases separating them. The V gene's germline CDR1 is MNHNY and CDR2 SVGAGI (reference sequence). This CDR3 is 16 amino acids long. The CDR3 DNA reads TGTGCCAGCAGTGATCGGGGAGGGCCCACTAATGAAAAACTGTTTTTT. It encodes CASSDRGGPTNEKLFF.

The DNA for the CDR3 is TGTGCCAGCAGCCCTAACAAGGGACGGCTGAACACTGAAGCTTTCTTT. The encoded protein is CASSPNKGRLNTEAFF. This chain uses TRBV11-2 with TRBJ1-1; the D gene is possibly TRBD1 (5 bases). The CDR3 consists of 16 residues. Between the trimmed V and J ends, which lost 5 bases and 0 bases, there was a span of 16 bases. Looked up from germline, CDR1 is SGHAT and CDR2 is FQNNGV.

As regards this clonotype: This may arise from a read error, as a much more abundant clone is one base away. This chain links TRBV4-2 with TRBJ2-3, with 7 positions matching TRBD2. CDR3 length: 13 residues. V trimming: 0 bases; J trimming: 11 bases; junction bases outside the gene matches: 5. Germline CDR1 LGHNA, CDR2 YNFKEQ. The CDR3 loop reads CASSQDQRGMQYF. The DNA for the CDR3 is TGTGCCAGCAGCCAAGATCAGCGGGGTATGCAGTATTTT.

V usage is TRBV4-2 and J usage is TRBJ2-2; D perhaps matches TRBD2 (7 bases). CDR1 is LGHNA and CDR2 is YNFKEQ in the germline V gene. The CDR3 sequence is 18 residues long. Trimming removed 0 bases from V and 4 bases from J, with 18 bases in between. CDR3 bases: TGTGCCAGCAGCCAAGATATTACGGGGGGCTTGAGCACCGGGGAGCTGTTTTTT. This gives the protein CASSQDITGGLSTGELFF.

A remark on this clonotype: This sequence may be a read error, since a much larger clone differs from it by one base. The chain is built from TRBV4-2 and TRBJ2-5, with D possibly matching TRBD2 (6 bases). The CDR3 contains 14 residues. Germline V lookup: CDR1 LGHNA, CDR2 YNFKEQ. The DNA for the CDR3 is TGTGCCAGCGGCCAAGATCGGGCGGGGGAGACCCAGTACTTC. Protein: CASGQDRAGETQYF.

In its sample, this clonotype was seen once. The rearrangement links TRBV7-3 to TRBJ1-2, with a possible D match to TRBD1 (6 bases). The germline V and J ends were trimmed by 1 base and 4 bases, with 7 bases remaining between them. CDR1 SGHTA and CDR2 FQGTGA come from the germline V gene. The CDR3 totals 13 residues. Here the CDR3 reads CASSLRGGYGYTF. As DNA, the CDR3 is TGTGCCAGCAGCTTAAGAGGGGGCTATGGCTACACCTTC.

This clonotype was seen more than once but under ten times. A much larger clone lies a single base off, so this may be a read error. This chain joins TRBV6-2 or TRBV6-3 and TRBJ2-7, with TRBD1 matching over 7 bases. CDR3 length: 13 amino acids. J lost 3 bases, V lost 4 bases, and 3 bases had no gene match. Germline V gene sequence: CDR1 MNHEY, CDR2 SVGEGT. CDR3 in DNA: TGTGCCAGCAGTTTCGACAGGGACTACGAGCAGTACGTC. This encodes CASSFDRDYEQYV.

As for this clonotype: The final CDR3 position lacks the conserved phenylalanine or tryptophan, pointing to a likely read error. The chain is built from TRBV11-1 and TRBJ2-7; 13 bases are shared with TRBD2. The CDR3 loop spans 15 amino acids. V lost 6 bases, J lost 8 bases, and 10 bases stayed unmatched. CDR1 is SGHAT, CDR2 FQDESV, per germline (reference sequence). The DNA of the CDR3 is TGTGCCAGCAGTCATAGGACTAGCGGGAGCAACAAGCAGTACTTA. Translated, it gives CASSHRTSGSNKQYL.

With regard to this clonotype: Since the CDR3 does not end with the conserved phenylalanine or tryptophan, this likely comes from a read error. The chain is built from TRBV4-1 and TRBJ2-5; D possibly uses TRBD1 or TRBD2 (5 bases each). Germline CDR1 reads MGHRA; CDR2 reads YSYEKL. CDR3 length: 17 amino acids. CDR3 nucleotide sequence: TGCGCCAGCAGTCAAGTGACTGTAGGGGCGACCGAGGGGACCCAGTACCTC. Translated, it gives CASSQVTVGATEGTQYL.

The rearrangement uses TRBV6-5 and TRBJ2-6; D not resolved. CDR1 and CDR2 from the germline V gene are MNHEY and SVGAGI. This CDR3 has 16 residues. The CDR3 protein is CTIRYFTGSGANVLTF. The CDR3 region has the DNA TGTACCATCAGATACTTCACGGGCTCTGGGGCCAACGTCCTGACTTTC.

Regarding this clonotype: Since no conserved phenylalanine or tryptophan closes the CDR3, a read error is the likely cause. This chain uses TRBV5-4 with TRBJ2-7; 12 bases are a match to TRBD2. Germline CDR1 and CDR2: SGHNT and YYREEE (reference sequence). The CDR3 runs 16 residues. V was clipped by 5 bases and J by 10 bases; unmatched bases: 16. The chain's CDR3 is CASRLTSGGPGGDQYL. For the CDR3, the DNA is TGTGCCAGCAGACTGACTAGCGGGGGACCGGGTGGCGATCAGTACCTC.